Shown below are 25 T cell receptor beta chains from a single sample sequenced in a study of tumour-infiltrating T cells in Burkitt lymphoma. Here immunoSEQ multiplex PCR was the method, and the copy in TCRdb shows in-frame clones only, minus some. The profile shows roughly 9,200 clones, more than 55% of them singletons. Sequences were obtained from tumor tissue. These receptors came from a human donor with diffuse large B-cell lymphoma.

The chain combines TRBV27 with TRBJ2-3; D gene ambiguous. Germline CDR1 is MNHEY and CDR2 is SMNVEV (reference sequence). Trimming left V 6 bases short and J 7 bases short, with 11 bases between. This CDR3 comprises 12 residues. As DNA, the CDR3 is TGTGCCAGCAGCCGTAATGGAAATACGCAGTATTTT. Translating it yields CASSRNGNTQYF.

This clone was detected a few times. The CDR3 is CASSIAGDFGEQFF. CDR3 in DNA: TGTGCCAGTAGTATTGCGGGGGACTTCGGTGAGCAGTTCTTC. The chain uses TRBV19 and TRBJ2-1, with TRBD2 matching 7 bases. The CDR3 contains 14 residues. V lost 3 bases to trimming and J lost 9 bases; unmatched junction nucleotides: 8. Germline CDR1 is LNHDA and CDR2 is SQIVND (reference sequence).

The chain combines TRBV28 with TRBJ2-7, with a possible D match to TRBD2 (5 bases). The ends were cut back, 6 bases at V and 0 bases at J, with 15 bases in the middle. CDR1 and CDR2 (germline): MDHEN, SYDVKM. This CDR3 comprises 15 residues. The CDR3 bases are TGTGCCAGCAGCCTTGCCGGACTCTCCTCCTACGAGCAGTACTTC. Amino acids: CASSLAGLSSYEQYF.

The rearrangement joins TRBV6-5 to TRBJ2-7, with 8 nucleotides matching TRBD1. Germline trimming cut 0 bases from V and 5 bases from J; bases unmatched to any gene: 6. The CDR3 is 15 residues long. Per the germline V gene, CDR1 is MNHEY and CDR2 is SVGAGI. CDR3 protein: CASSYSRGTGHEQYF. In nucleotides, the CDR3 is TGTGCCAGCAGTTACTCTCGTGGGACAGGCCACGAGCAGTACTTC.

The rearrangement uses TRBV6-1 and TRBJ1-2; D is unresolved. Germline V gives CDR1 MNHNS, CDR2 SASEGT. The CDR3 has 14 residues. V lost 2 bases, J lost 5 bases, and 12 bases lay in between. The CDR3 nucleotides are TGTGCCAGCAGTGAACTCCCCGCTAGATATGGCTACACCTTC. Its translation: CASSELPARYGYTF.

V usage is TRBV6-5 and J usage is TRBJ1-2; D unresolved. In germline, CDR1 is MNHEY, CDR2 SVGAGI. The CDR3 length is 13 residues. V lost 5 bases to trimming and J lost 4 bases, with 11 bases between them. The CDR3 DNA reads TGTGCCAGCAGTAGGACCGAGATCTATGGCTACACCTTC. Translated, it gives CASSRTEIYGYTF.

The chain recombines TRBV5-1 with TRBJ2-1; D possibly uses TRBD1 or TRBD2 (5 bases each). Germline V gene data show CDR1 as SGHRS and CDR2 as YFSETQ. The CDR3 length is 14 residues. V was shortened by 4 bases and J by 7 bases, with 15 bases between the two germline ends. The CDR3 region has the DNA TGCGCCAGCAGCGCCAGGGACCTTTGGAATGAGCAGTTCTTC. It yields the protein CASSARDLWNEQFF.

CDR3 coding DNA: TGTGCCAGCAGCGAGGGACAGGGGGCGTCTGGAAACACCATATATTTT. Its protein is CASSEGQGASGNTIYF. The rearrangement links TRBV5-5 to TRBJ1-3; 12 bases match TRBD1. From germline, CDR1 is SGHKS and CDR2 YYEKEE (reference sequence). V dropped 4 bases and J dropped 1; count of bases not matched to a gene: 3. The CDR3 sequence is 16 residues long.

The rearrangement links TRBV10-3 to TRBJ1-2; D perhaps matches TRBD1 (5 bases). This CDR3 has 14 residues. The germline V gene encodes CDR1 ENHRY and CDR2 SYGVKD. The germline V and J ends were trimmed by 3 bases and 4 bases, with 12 bases remaining between them. The chain's CDR3 is CAISDQGRSYGYTF. The CDR3 nucleotides are TGTGCCATCAGTGATCAGGGCAGGAGCTATGGCTACACCTTC.

The gene calls are TRBV7-9 and TRBJ1-2, with 7 bases that match TRBD1. CDR1 and CDR2 from the germline V gene are SEHNR and FQNEAQ (reference sequence). The CDR3 sequence is 13 residues long. Trimming at V came to 11 bases and at J to 1 base, leaving 7 bases not matched to a gene. CDR3 amino acids: CAGGGQNNYGYTF. The CDR3 coding sequence is TGTGCCGGCGGGGGACAGAATAACTATGGCTACACCTTC.

This clone turned up a few times. The chain recombines TRBV27 with TRBJ1-2; TRBD1 is a possible D gene (6 bases). Germline assignment: CDR1 MNHEY and CDR2 SMNVEV (reference sequence). The CDR3 consists of 14 residues. V gave up 3 bases and J gave up 8 bases, with 16 bases separating them. CDR3 residues: CASSFTGLIQGYTF. In DNA form, the CDR3 reads TGTGCCAGCAGTTTTACAGGGCTCATTCAAGGCTACACCTTC.

This clone was recorded only once. The V gene is TRBV19, the J gene TRBJ2-7; 8 bases are a match to TRBD1. The CDR3 totals 13 residues. Unmatched junction bases numbered 5, after V lost 5 bases and J lost 5 bases. CDR1 is LNHDA and CDR2 is SQIVND in the germline V gene (reference sequence). The CDR3 here is CASSGQGVNEQYF. The CDR3 nucleotides are TGTGCCAGTAGTGGACAGGGAGTAAACGAGCAGTACTTC.

The rearrangement links TRBV5-4 to TRBJ1-2; D gene unclear. V lost 4 bases and J lost 8, with 24 bases in between. Germline-derived CDR1 and CDR2 are SGHNT and YYREEE (reference sequence). The CDR3 is made up of 16 amino acids. DNA for the CDR3: TGTGCCAGCAGCCCCGATTATGGGAGGGAGAGGCCGGGCTACACCTTC. Its protein product is CASSPDYGRERPGYTF.

Concerning this clone: One junction end does not reproduce the germline sequence, and a read error may be involved. V usage is TRBV7-9 and J usage is TRBJ2-3; possible D gene TRBD2, 5 bases. Germline V CDR1 and CDR2: SEHNR, FQNEAQ (reference sequence). The CDR3 has 14 residues. The CDR3: CAGSRGSGTDTQYF. The CDR3 region has the DNA TGTGCCGGCAGTCGAGGTTCGGGGACAGATACGCAGTATTTT.

This clone was seen only a few times. V and J are TRBV2 and TRBJ1-5; the match to TRBD1 covers 9 bases. The CDR3 is 15 amino acids. Germline V gene sequence: CDR1 SNHLY, CDR2 FYNNEI. V lost 4 bases and J lost 3; bases outside the gene matches: 4. In DNA form, the CDR3 reads TGTGCCAGCAGTGCGAGGGACAGGGTCAATCAGCCCCAGCATTTT. Its translation is CASSARDRVNQPQHF.

J is TRBJ1-5 and V is TRBV2; D uncertain. Germline V gives CDR1 SNHLY, CDR2 FYNNEI. Trimming stripped 4 bases from V and 5 bases from J, with 9 bases between. The CDR3 has 13 residues. This chain's CDR3 is CASSGQRDQPQHF. CDR3 nucleotide sequence: TGTGCCAGCAGTGGTCAGCGCGATCAGCCCCAGCATTTT.

The table lists this clone with a few counts. The chain couples TRBV5-6 to TRBJ1-5, with 11 nucleotides matching TRBD1. The CDR3 consists of 15 residues. Germline CDR1 is SGHDT and CDR2 is YYEEEE. J gave up 7 bases and V 0 bases, and 3 bases lay outside the gene matches. This CDR3 is CASSLGTGGGQPQHF. The CDR3 coding sequence is TGTGCCAGCAGCTTGGGGACAGGGGGCGGGCAGCCCCAGCATTTT.

The rearrangement links TRBV7-3 to TRBJ2-1, with 7 nucleotides matching TRBD1. V dropped 0 bases and J dropped 8; count of bases not matched to a gene: 7. Germline CDR1 and CDR2: SGHTA and FQGTGA. The CDR3 loop spans 15 amino acids. The DNA for the CDR3 is TGTGCCAGCAGCTTAACAGGGGGCGTATTGGATGAGCAGTTCTTC. This codes for CASSLTGGVLDEQFF.

In its sample, this clone was seen a few times. The V call is TRBV7-3, the J call TRBJ1-4; no firm D call. The CDR3 is made up of 13 amino acids. In germline, CDR1 is SGHTA, CDR2 FQGTGA. Trimming pared 2 bases from V and 5 bases from J, leaving 6 bases between. The CDR3: CASSLGVNEKLFF. The CDR3 region has the DNA TGTGCCAGCAGCTTAGGGGTAAATGAAAAACTGTTTTTT.

This clone has a single count. V is TRBV10-3 and J is TRBJ1-2; 8 bases match TRBD1. V was clipped by 6 bases and J by 2 bases; unmatched bases: 5. The CDR3 is made up of 14 amino acids. The germline V gene has CDR1 ENHRY and CDR2 SYGVKD. CDR3 amino acids: CAISRDRPNYGYTF. The CDR3 DNA reads TGTGCCATCAGCCGGGACAGGCCCAACTATGGCTACACCTTC.

Sample share makes this clone medium-sized. The chain joins TRBV2 to TRBJ1-6; tentative D call: TRBD1 (5 bases). The V end lost 8 bases, the J end lost 11 bases, and 7 bases lay between the germline ends. Germline lookup yields CDR1 SNHLY and CDR2 FYNNEI. This CDR3 has 10 residues. As DNA, the CDR3 is TGTGCCAGCGGGGGAACACCCCTCCACTTT. This encodes CASGGTPLHF.

The gene calls are TRBV25-1 and TRBJ1-1, with 8 bases identical to TRBD1. CDR3 size: 15 residues. Looked up from germline, CDR1 is MGHDK and CDR2 is SYGVNS. J was trimmed by 1 base and V by 4 bases; bases with no gene match: 5. CDR3 sequence reads: CASSALGQENTEAFF. CDR3 sequence (DNA): TGTGCCAGCAGTGCGCTGGGACAGGAGAACACTGAAGCTTTCTTT.

The V call is TRBV27, the J call TRBJ1-5; 9 positions match TRBD1. This CDR3 has 14 amino acids. Germline V gene lookup returns CDR1 MNHEY and CDR2 SMNVEV (reference sequence). The J segment lost 6 bases and the V segment lost 3 bases, leaving 3 bases of the junction unmatched. CDR3 coding DNA: TGTGCCAGCAGTTTGGGACAGGGCGGTCAGCCCCAGCATTTT. Encoded protein: CASSLGQGGQPQHF.

This chain connects TRBV27 to TRBJ1-6; possibly TRBD1 for D (5 bases). V lost 3 bases to trimming and J lost 7 bases, with 10 bases between them. The CDR3 is 14 residues long. The germline V gene encodes CDR1 MNHEY and CDR2 SMNVEV (reference sequence). CDR3 sequence: CASSFGGVNSPLHF. The CDR3 coding sequence is TGTGCCAGCAGTTTCGGGGGGGTCAATTCACCCCTCCACTTT.

The CDR3 coding sequence is TGCGCCAGCAGCTCGGAACCTGGACAGGGATACACTGAAGCTTTCTTT. As protein: CASSSEPGQGYTEAFF. The V call is TRBV5-1, the J call TRBJ1-1, with 8 bases lining up with TRBD1. Germline CDR1 SGHRS, CDR2 YFSETQ. CDR3 length: 16 residues. J was trimmed by 3 bases and V by 3 bases; bases with no gene match: 10.